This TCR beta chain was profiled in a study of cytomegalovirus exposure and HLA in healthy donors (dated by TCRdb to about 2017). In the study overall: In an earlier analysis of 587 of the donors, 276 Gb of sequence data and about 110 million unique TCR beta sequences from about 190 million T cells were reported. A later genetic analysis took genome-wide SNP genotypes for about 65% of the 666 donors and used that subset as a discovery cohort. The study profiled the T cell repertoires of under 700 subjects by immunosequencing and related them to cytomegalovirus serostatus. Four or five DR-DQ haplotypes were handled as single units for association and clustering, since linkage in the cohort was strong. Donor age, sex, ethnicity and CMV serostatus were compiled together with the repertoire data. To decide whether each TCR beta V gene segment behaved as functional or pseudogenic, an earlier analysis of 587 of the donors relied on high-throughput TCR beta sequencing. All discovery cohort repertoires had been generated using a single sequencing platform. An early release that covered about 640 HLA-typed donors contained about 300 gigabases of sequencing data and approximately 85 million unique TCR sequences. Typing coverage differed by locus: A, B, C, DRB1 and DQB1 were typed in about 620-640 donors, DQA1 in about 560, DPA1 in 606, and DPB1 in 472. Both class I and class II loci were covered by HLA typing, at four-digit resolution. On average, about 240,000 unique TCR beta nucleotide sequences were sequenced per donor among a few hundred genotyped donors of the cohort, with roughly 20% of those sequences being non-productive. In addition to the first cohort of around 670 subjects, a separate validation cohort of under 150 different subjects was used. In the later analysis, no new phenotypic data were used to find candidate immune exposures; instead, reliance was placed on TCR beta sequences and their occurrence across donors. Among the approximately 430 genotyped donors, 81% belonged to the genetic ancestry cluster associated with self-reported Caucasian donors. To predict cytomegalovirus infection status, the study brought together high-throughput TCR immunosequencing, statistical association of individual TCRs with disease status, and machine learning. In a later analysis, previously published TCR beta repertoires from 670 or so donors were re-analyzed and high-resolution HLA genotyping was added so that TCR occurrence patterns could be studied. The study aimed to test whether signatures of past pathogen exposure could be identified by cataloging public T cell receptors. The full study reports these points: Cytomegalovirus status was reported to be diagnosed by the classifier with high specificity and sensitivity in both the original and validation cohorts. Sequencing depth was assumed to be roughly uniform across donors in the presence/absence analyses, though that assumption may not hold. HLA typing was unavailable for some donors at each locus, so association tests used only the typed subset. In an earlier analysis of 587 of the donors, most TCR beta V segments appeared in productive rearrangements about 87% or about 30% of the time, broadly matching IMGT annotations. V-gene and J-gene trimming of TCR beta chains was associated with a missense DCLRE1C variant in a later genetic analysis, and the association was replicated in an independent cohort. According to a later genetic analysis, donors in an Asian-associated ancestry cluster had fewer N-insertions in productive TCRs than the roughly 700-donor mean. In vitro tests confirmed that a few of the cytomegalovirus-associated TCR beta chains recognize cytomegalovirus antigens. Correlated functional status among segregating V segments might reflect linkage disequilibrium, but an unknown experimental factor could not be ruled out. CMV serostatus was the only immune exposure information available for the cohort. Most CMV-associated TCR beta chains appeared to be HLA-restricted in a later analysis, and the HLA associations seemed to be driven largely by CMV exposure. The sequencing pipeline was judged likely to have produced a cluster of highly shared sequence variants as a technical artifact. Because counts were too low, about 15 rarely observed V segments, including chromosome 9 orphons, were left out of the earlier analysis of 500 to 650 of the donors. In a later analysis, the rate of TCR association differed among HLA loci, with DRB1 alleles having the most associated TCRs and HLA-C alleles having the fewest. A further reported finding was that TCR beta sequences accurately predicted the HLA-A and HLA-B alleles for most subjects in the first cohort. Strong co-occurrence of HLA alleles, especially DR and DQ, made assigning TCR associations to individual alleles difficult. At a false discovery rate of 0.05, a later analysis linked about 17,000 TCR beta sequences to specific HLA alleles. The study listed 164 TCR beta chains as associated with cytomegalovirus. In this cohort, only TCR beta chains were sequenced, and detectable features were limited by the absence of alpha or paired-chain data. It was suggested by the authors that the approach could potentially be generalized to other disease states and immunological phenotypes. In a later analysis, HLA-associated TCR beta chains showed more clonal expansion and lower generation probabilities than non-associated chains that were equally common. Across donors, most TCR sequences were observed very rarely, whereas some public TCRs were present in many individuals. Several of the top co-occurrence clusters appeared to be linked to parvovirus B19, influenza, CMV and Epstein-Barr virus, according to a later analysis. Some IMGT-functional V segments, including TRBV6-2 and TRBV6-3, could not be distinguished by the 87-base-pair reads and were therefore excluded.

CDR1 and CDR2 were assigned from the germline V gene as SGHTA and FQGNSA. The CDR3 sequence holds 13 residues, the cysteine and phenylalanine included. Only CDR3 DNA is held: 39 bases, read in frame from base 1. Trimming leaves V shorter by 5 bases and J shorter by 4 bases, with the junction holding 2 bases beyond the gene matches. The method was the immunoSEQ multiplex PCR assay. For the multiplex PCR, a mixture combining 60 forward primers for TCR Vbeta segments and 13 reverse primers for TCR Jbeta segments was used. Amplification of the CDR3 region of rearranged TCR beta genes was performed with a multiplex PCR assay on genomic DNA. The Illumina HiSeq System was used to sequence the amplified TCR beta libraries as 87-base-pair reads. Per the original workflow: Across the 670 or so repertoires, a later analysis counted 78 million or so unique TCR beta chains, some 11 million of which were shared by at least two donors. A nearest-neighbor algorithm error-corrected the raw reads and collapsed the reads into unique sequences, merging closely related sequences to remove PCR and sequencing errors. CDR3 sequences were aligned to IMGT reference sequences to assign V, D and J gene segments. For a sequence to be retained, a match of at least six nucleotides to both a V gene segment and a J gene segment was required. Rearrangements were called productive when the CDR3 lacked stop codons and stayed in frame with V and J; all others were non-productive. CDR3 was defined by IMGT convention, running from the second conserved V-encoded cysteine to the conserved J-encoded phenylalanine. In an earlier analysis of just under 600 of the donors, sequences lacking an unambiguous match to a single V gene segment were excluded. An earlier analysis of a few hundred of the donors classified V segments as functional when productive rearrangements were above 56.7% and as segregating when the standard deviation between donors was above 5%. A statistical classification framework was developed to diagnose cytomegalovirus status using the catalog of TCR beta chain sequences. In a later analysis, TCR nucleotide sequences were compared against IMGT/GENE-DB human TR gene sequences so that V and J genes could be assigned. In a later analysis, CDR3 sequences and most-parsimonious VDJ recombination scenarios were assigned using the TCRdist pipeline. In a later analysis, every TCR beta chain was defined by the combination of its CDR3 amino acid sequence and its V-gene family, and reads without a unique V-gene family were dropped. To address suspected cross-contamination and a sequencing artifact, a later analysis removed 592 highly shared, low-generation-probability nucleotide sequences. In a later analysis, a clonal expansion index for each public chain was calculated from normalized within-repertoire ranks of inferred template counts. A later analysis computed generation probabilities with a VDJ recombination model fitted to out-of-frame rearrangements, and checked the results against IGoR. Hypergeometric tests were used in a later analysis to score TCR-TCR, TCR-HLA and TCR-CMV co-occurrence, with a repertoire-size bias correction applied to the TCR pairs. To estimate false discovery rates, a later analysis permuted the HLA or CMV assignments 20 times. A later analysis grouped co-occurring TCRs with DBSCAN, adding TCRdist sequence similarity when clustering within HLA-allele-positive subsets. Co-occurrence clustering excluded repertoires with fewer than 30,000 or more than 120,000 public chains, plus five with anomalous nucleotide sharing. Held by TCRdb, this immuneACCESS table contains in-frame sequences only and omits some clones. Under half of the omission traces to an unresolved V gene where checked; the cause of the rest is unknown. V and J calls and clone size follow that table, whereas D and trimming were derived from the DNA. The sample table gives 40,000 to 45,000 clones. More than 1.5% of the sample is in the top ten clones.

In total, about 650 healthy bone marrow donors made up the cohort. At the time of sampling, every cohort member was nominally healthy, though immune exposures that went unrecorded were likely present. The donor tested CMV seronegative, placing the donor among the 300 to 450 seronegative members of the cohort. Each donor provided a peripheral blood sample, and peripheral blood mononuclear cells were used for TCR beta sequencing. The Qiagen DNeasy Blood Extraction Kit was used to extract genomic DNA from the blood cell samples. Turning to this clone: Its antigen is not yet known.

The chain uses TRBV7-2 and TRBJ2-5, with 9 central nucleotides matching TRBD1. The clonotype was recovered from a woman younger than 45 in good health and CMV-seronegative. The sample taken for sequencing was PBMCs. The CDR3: CASSPGQGETQYF. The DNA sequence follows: TGTGCCAGCAGCCCGGGACAGGGAGAGACCCAGTACTTC.